This entry features one T cell receptor beta chain sequence. The sample belongs to a study of blood T cell repertoires in COVID-19. Germline-derived CDR1 and CDR2 are SGHAT and FQNNGV. This CDR3 contains 16 residues. J was trimmed by 3 bases and V by 4 bases; bases with no gene match: 6. TCRdb's copy holds only in-frame clones and misses some; the assay was immunoSEQ multiplex PCR. The sample has over 250,000 clones; around 89% are singletons. The clonotype was recovered from a woman aged 60-75 years with acute or convalescent COVID-19. Sequenced input: peripheral blood. The chain couples TRBV11-2 to TRBJ1-5, with 10 bases that match TRBD1. In DNA form, the CDR3 reads TGTGCCAGCAGCTCCGGGACAGGGGCATTCAATCAGCCCCAGCATTTT. Residues: CASSSGTGAFNQPQHF.